Listed below are T cell receptor beta chains from one sample, sequenced in a study of PD-1 blockade in classical Hodgkin lymphoma. TCRdb's table, derived via immunoSEQ multiplex PCR, lists solely in-frame clones and lacks some. The sample carries around 25,000 clones, approximately 68% recorded once. The starting material was peripheral blood mononuclear cells (PBMCs), obtained before the fourth cycle of nivolumab. These receptors came from a human donor with classical Hodgkin lymphoma. Each CDR3 is given with its conserved first and last residue. A D gene is named only where the DNA matches it firmly. Clone size is shown for a subset of rows, as once, few, many or a class of expanded clone.

CDR3 protein | CDR3 DNA | D gene | J gene | V gene | clone size
CASSLQGYTDTQYF | TGTGCCAGCAGTTTACAGGGCTACACAGATACGCAGTATTTT | - | TRBJ2-3 | TRBV28 | -
CASSLVWGDQETQYF | TGTGCCAGCAGCTTAGTGTGGGGGGACCAAGAGACCCAGTACTTC | - | TRBJ2-5 | TRBV7-2 | -
CASRGQGGGANVLTF | TGTGCCAGCAGAGGACAGGGAGGTGGGGCCAACGTCCTGACTTTC | TRBD1 | TRBJ2-6 | TRBV2 | -
CASGSGGPVDTQYF | TGTGCCAGCGGAAGCGGGGGGCCAGTAGATACGCAGTATTTT | TRBD2 | TRBJ2-3 | TRBV28 | -
CSANPRNEQFF | TGCAGTGCCAACCCACGCAATGAGCAGTTCTTC | - | TRBJ2-1 | TRBV20-1 | -
CASSQSPPLTDTQYF | TGTGCCAGCAGTCAGTCTCCCCCCCTCACAGATACGCAGTATTTT | - | TRBJ2-3 | TRBV27 | -
CASSLATTNTEAFF | TGCGCCAGCAGCTTGGCTACTACAAACACTGAAGCTTTCTTT | - | TRBJ1-1 | TRBV5-1 | -
CASSLNANTQYF | TGTGCCAGCAGCCTGAACGCGAATACGCAGTATTTT | - | TRBJ2-3 | TRBV5-4 | -
CASSSTSGGATQYF | TGTGCCAGCAGCTCCACTAGCGGGGGCGCTACGCAGTATTTT | TRBD2 | TRBJ2-3 | TRBV7-2 | -
CASSPDRGRADTQYF | TGTGCCAGCAGCCCCGACAGGGGGCGCGCAGATACGCAGTATTTT | TRBD1 | TRBJ2-3 | TRBV7-2 | -
CASSLVFRTGGAEGNTIYF | TGCGCCAGCAGCTTGGTTTTCCGGACAGGGGGCGCGGAAGGAAACACCATATATTTT | TRBD1 | TRBJ1-3 | TRBV5-1 | -
CAWSRGQGAMENNSPLHF | TGTGCCTGGAGTCGTGGACAGGGGGCCATGGAGAATAATTCACCCCTCCACTTT | TRBD1 | TRBJ1-6 | TRBV30 | -
CASSFQGAVTDTQYF | TGTGCCAGCAGTTTCCAGGGGGCTGTCACAGATACGCAGTATTTT | TRBD1 | TRBJ2-3 | TRBV2 | -
CASRYSEMNTEAFF | TGTGCCAGCAGATACAGCGAAATGAACACTGAAGCTTTCTTT | - | TRBJ1-1 | TRBV6-5 | -
CASSPRGATDTQYF | TGTGCCAGCAGCCCTCGGGGGGCCACAGATACGCAGTATTTT | - | TRBJ2-3 | TRBV7-9 | -
CASSFDPAYNEQFF | TGTGCCAGCAGTTTTGATCCGGCCTACAATGAGCAGTTCTTC | - | TRBJ2-1 | TRBV27 | -
CASGTIYGYTF | TGTGCCAGCGGAACCATATATGGCTACACCTTC | - | TRBJ1-2 | TRBV6-5 | -
CASSLDNTEAFF | TGTGCCAGCAGCTTAGATAACACTGAAGCTTTCTTT | - | TRBJ1-1 | TRBV7-9 | many